Presented here are 15 T cell receptor beta chains from one specimen sequenced in a study of blood T cell repertoires in COVID-19. Here immunoSEQ multiplex PCR was the method, and the copy in TCRdb shows in-frame clones only, minus some. The data show more than 150,000 clones, about 86% seen once. The sequenced material came from peripheral blood. The receptor source for this set is a man younger than 45 with active or convalescent COVID-19.

As to this clone: Other DNA sequences in this sample translate to the same CDR3. The chain has TRBV29-1 and TRBJ1-2; TRBD1 agrees at 9 bases. Germline V gene lookup returns CDR1 SQVTM and CDR2 ANQGSEA. V shed 3 bases, J shed 3 bases, and the junction held 5 bases outside the gene matches. CDR3 size: 14 residues. The CDR3 nucleotides are TGCAGCGTTGACCGGGACAGGGAGGACTATGGCTACACCTTC. Its protein product is CSVDRDREDYGYTF.

This clone occurred a few times. The chain couples TRBV5-1 to TRBJ1-1; 8 nucleotides line up with TRBD1. Trimming removed 0 bases from V and 8 bases from J; junction bases left unmatched: 3. The CDR3 has 13 amino acids. Germline V gene lookup returns CDR1 SGHRS and CDR2 YFSETQ. CDR3 sequence: CASSLEWDREAFF. The CDR3 DNA is TGCGCCAGCAGCTTGGAGTGGGACAGGGAAGCTTTCTTT.

V usage is TRBV12-3 or TRBV12-4 and J usage is TRBJ1-2; D gene uncertain. Trimming took 6 bases from V and 3 from J, leaving 8 bases between them. This CDR3 is 12 amino acids long. The CDR3 sequence is CASSYTDYGYTF. CDR3 in DNA: TGTGCCAGCAGCTATACAGACTATGGCTACACCTTC.

The chain couples TRBV19 to TRBJ1-5, with 8 positions matching TRBD1. The CDR3 loop spans 16 amino acids. Germline V gene sequence: CDR1 LNHDA, CDR2 SQIVND (reference sequence). V lost 5 bases to trimming and J lost 0 bases; unmatched junction nucleotides: 6. Written as DNA, the CDR3 is TGTGCCAGTAGTCCCACCCAGGGGGCTAGCAATCAGCCCCAGCATTTT. Translated: CASSPTQGASNQPQHF.

This clone showed up just a few times. This chain links TRBV7-2 with TRBJ1-5; D remains unclear. V was shortened by 5 bases and J by 7 bases, with 12 bases between the two germline ends. The CDR3 has 13 amino acids. Germline V gene data show CDR1 as SGHTA and CDR2 as FQGNSA. In nucleotides, the CDR3 is TGTGCCAGCAGCCCGCGGGTGGGCCAGCCCCAGCATTTT. As protein: CASSPRVGQPQHF.

V gene TRBV19 combines with J gene TRBJ1-5; no clear D gene. V lost 7 bases and J 2 bases, leaving 12 bases between the germline ends. The CDR3 runs to 14 residues. Germline V gives CDR1 LNHDA, CDR2 SQIVND (reference sequence). DNA for the CDR3: TGTGCCAGTAAGGCGGCGTCAGGCAATCAGCCCCAGCATTTT. This translates into CASKAASGNQPQHF.

V gene TRBV10-1 combines with J gene TRBJ2-5; D is perhaps TRBD2 (7 bases). Germline assignment: CDR1 WNHNN and CDR2 SYGVQD (reference sequence). The CDR3 totals 15 residues. With 3 bases removed from V and 2 bases from J, the gap between germline ends came to 13 bases. The CDR3 DNA reads TGCGCCAGCAGTGACTTGGAGGGGGGGCAAGAGACCCAGTACTTC. This translates into CASSDLEGGQETQYF.

This clone was seen once. The rearrangement joins TRBV7-8 to TRBJ1-1; 9 nucleotides align to TRBD1. CDR3 length: 16 residues. Germline V gene sequence: CDR1 SGHVS, CDR2 FQNEAQ. J lost 2 bases, V lost 2 bases, and 6 bases had no gene match. The CDR3 here is CASSLLQGAFNTEAFF. In nucleotides, the CDR3 is TGTGCCAGCAGCTTATTACAGGGGGCGTTCAACACTGAAGCTTTCTTT.

This chain links TRBV5-4 with TRBJ1-1, with D tentatively TRBD1 (5 bases). The CDR3 has 15 residues. Germline-derived CDR1 and CDR2 are SGHNT and YYREEE (reference sequence). Trimming took off 4 bases at V and 4 bases at J, with 17 bases between the two ends. CDR3 residues: CASSAAGGFGTEAFF. DNA for the CDR3: TGTGCCAGCAGCGCGGCCGGGGGTTTCGGCACTGAAGCTTTCTTT.

In its sample, this clone was seen a few times. The V gene is TRBV7-8, the J gene TRBJ1-6; 10 nucleotides line up with TRBD1. CDR3 length equals 16 residues. Trimming at V came to 5 bases and at J to 7 bases, leaving 8 bases not matched to a gene. Germline V CDR1 and CDR2: SGHVS, FQNEAQ. The CDR3 sequence is CASSSRDRGSNSPLHF. The DNA of the CDR3 is TGTGCCAGCAGCAGCCGGGACAGGGGATCCAATTCACCCCTCCACTTT. Together with reference TRBV7-8 and TRBJ1-6, the CDR3 gives the full variable domain: GAGVSQSPRYKVAKRGQDVALRCDPISGHVSLFWYQQALGQGPEFLTYFQNEAQLDKSGLPSDRFFAERPEGSVSTLKIQRTQQEDSAVYLCASSSRDRGSNSPLHFGNGTRLTVT.

The chain employs TRBV30 and TRBJ1-1; D perhaps matches TRBD1 (6 bases). V shed 0 bases and J shed 10 bases, with 15 bases lying between them. CDR3 length equals 13 residues. Germline V lookup: CDR1 GTSNPN, CDR2 SVGIG (reference sequence). CDR3 DNA: TGTGCCTGGAGTGTGAAAGGGGGAGGGCGAGCTTTCTTT. Translated, it gives CAWSVKGGGRAFF.

The CDR3 reads CAISESTGYYNYGYTF. DNA for the CDR3: TGTGCCATCAGTGAGTCCACAGGCTATTACAACTATGGCTACACCTTC. V gene TRBV10-3 combines with J gene TRBJ1-2; TRBD1 is a possible D gene (5 bases). Between the trimmed V and J ends, which lost 0 bases and 2 bases, there was a span of 13 bases. This CDR3 is built from 16 residues. Per germline, CDR1 ENHRY and CDR2 SYGVKD.

The rearrangement links TRBV11-2 to TRBJ1-6; D gene uncertain. Trimming removed 0 bases from V and 1 base from J, with 13 bases in between. This CDR3 is built from 18 residues. Germline loops: CDR1 SGHAT, CDR2 FQNNGV. In DNA form, the CDR3 reads TGTGCCAGCAGCTTAGAGGCGGGTGAGAGATCCTATAATTCACCCCTCCACTTT. Translated: CASSLEAGERSYNSPLHF.

The chain carries TRBV12-3 or TRBV12-4 and TRBJ1-1; D remains unclear. The V gene lost 8 bases and the J gene lost 6 bases, with 13 bases spanning the gap. CDR3 size: 12 residues. CDR3 sequence: CASEPSGSEAFF. The CDR3 nucleotides read TGTGCCAGCGAACCTAGCGGATCTGAAGCTTTCTTT.

The V gene is TRBV18, the J gene TRBJ1-3; D might be TRBD1 (6 bases). The CDR3 loop spans 16 amino acids. CDR1 is KGHSH, CDR2 LQKENI, per germline. Trimming removed 3 bases at V and 0 bases at J, with 12 bases between. The CDR3 loop reads CASSPWTADSGNTIYF. The DNA of the CDR3 is TGTGCCAGCTCACCTTGGACAGCAGACTCTGGAAACACCATATATTTT.